These 30 T cell receptor beta chains share one sample of origin, sequenced in a study of Ad26.COV2.S vaccination and SARS-CoV-2 variants. Sequencing used immunoSEQ multiplex PCR; TCRdb keeps in-frame clones, though not all of them. The sample lists more than 150,000 clones; around 88% were seen once. The sequencing used peripheral blood, collected after recovery from COVID-19. These receptors all stem from a human donor who had recovered from COVID-19.

This rearrangement joins TRBV5-1 to TRBJ1-1, with D unclear. Looked up from germline, CDR1 is SGHRS and CDR2 is YFSETQ. Trimming shortened V by 0 bases and J by 5 bases, and 11 bases separated the two germline ends. This CDR3 contains 14 residues. The CDR3 region is CASSLEGRGTEAFF. The CDR3 DNA reads as TGCGCCAGCAGCTTGGAAGGGAGAGGGACTGAAGCTTTCTTT.

The gene calls are TRBV13 and TRBJ2-1; D is possibly TRBD1 (6 bases). Deletions cut 1 base from V and 15 bases from J, with 13 bases between. This CDR3 is 12 amino acids long. Germline-derived CDR1 and CDR2 are PRHDT and FYEKMQ (reference sequence). The CDR3 region has the DNA TGTGCCAGCAGCTTAGAGGCCAGGGGAAGGTTCTTC. Its protein product is CASSLEARGRFF.

This clone occurred once. V is TRBV6-4 and J is TRBJ2-3; 10 nucleotides line up with TRBD2. V dropped 5 bases and J dropped 5; count of bases not matched to a gene: 4. The CDR3 covers 14 residues. Germline CDR1 reads MRHNA; CDR2 reads SNTAGT. The CDR3 coding sequence is TGTGCCAGCAGTTTAGCGGGAGGACAAGATACGCAGTATTTT. Protein product: CASSLAGGQDTQYF.

V is TRBV5-4 and J is TRBJ2-1; 7 nucleotides line up with TRBD1. This CDR3 comprises 14 residues. V shed 2 bases, J shed 5 bases, and the junction held 4 bases outside the gene matches. Germline V CDR1 and CDR2: SGHNT, YYREEE (reference sequence). This chain's CDR3 is CASSFGQENNEQFF. CDR3 nucleotide sequence: TGTGCCAGCAGCTTTGGACAGGAGAACAATGAGCAGTTCTTC.

J is TRBJ1-4 and V is TRBV3-1 (or the pseudogene TRBV3-2); 7 bases align to TRBD1. J lost 16 bases, V lost 0 bases, and 5 bases had no gene match. This CDR3 is 12 amino acids long. The germline V gene has CDR1 LGHDT and CDR2 YNNKEL (reference sequence). The CDR3 nucleotides read TGTGCCAGCAGCCAAGATCGGGGACAGCCGTTTTTT. This translates into CASSQDRGQPFF.

The chain employs TRBV6-5 and TRBJ2-1, with D unresolved. This CDR3 has 12 amino acids. Germline lookup yields CDR1 MNHEY and CDR2 SVGAGI. Trimming removed 6 bases from V and 7 bases from J, with 10 bases in between. CDR3 DNA sequence: TGTGCCAGCAGCCCAACCGTGAATGAGCAGTTCTTC. Its protein product is CASSPTVNEQFF.

The chain carries TRBV19 and TRBJ2-7; D might be TRBD1 (6 bases). The CDR3 is 15 amino acids. CDR1 and CDR2 (germline): LNHDA, SQIVND (reference sequence). V was trimmed by 0 bases and J by 2 bases, leaving 11 bases between them. The CDR3 coding sequence is TGTGCCAGTAGTATAGATCGGACAGTAACCTACGAGCAGTACTTC. It is translated as CASSIDRTVTYEQYF.

In DNA form, the CDR3 reads TGTGCCAGCAGTTCCCTCGGGGGAGAGACCCAGTACTTC. It encodes CASSSLGGETQYF. The rearrangement links TRBV28 to TRBJ2-5; TRBD2 is a possible D gene (6 bases). V was shortened by 4 bases and J by 4 bases, with 10 bases between the two germline ends. Looked up from germline, CDR1 is MDHEN and CDR2 is SYDVKM. The CDR3 sequence is 13 residues long.

The chain links TRBV15 to TRBJ1-3; D is unclear. Germline values: CDR1 LNHNV, CDR2 YYDKDF (reference sequence). CDR3 length equals 16 residues. Trimming pared 3 bases from V and 2 bases from J, leaving 14 bases between. The CDR3 coding sequence is TGTGCCACCAGCAGGGCGGACGTTCTTACTGGAAACACCATATATTTT. Translated, it gives CATSRADVLTGNTIYF.

Comment on this clone: An end of the junction does not agree with germline; a read error may underlie this. The chain carries TRBV3-1 (or the pseudogene TRBV3-2) and TRBJ1-2; D is possibly TRBD1 (5 bases). The CDR3 loop spans 16 amino acids. Germline-derived CDR1 and CDR2 are LGHDT and YNNKEL (reference sequence). The CDR3 region has the DNA TGTGCCAGCAGACAAGGCGGGGGAGGCTTTTTGTATGGCTACACCTTC. Translation: CASRQGGGGFLYGYTF.

The chain recombines TRBV10-3 with TRBJ1-3, with D unresolved. Germline V gives CDR1 ENHRY, CDR2 SYGVKD. V was cut by 5 bases and J by 0 bases, with 8 bases left in between. This CDR3 is built from 14 residues. CDR3 residues: CAISSGLSGNTIYF. CDR3 coding DNA: TGTGCCATCAGTTCCGGGCTCTCTGGAAACACCATATATTTT.

The chain uses TRBV5-8 and TRBJ1-1; possible D gene TRBD1, 5 bases. The CDR3 covers 13 residues. V lost 6 bases to trimming and J lost 9 bases, with 18 bases between them. Germline-derived CDR1 and CDR2 are SGHTS and YDEGEE. The CDR3 loop reads CASTPRVGRQAFF. Written as DNA, the CDR3 is TGTGCCAGCACCCCCAGGGTGGGACGGCAAGCTTTCTTT.

The chain employs TRBV14 and TRBJ2-3; 8 bases fit TRBD1. Germline V gene sequence: CDR1 SGHDN, CDR2 FVKESK. V shed 4 bases and J 2 bases; nucleotides not matched to a gene: 2. CDR3 length equals 14 residues. The CDR3 nucleotides read TGTGCCAGCAGCCTCAGGGGGCCCACAGATACGCAGTATTTT. Its protein is CASSLRGPTDTQYF.

The rearrangement links TRBV10-3 to TRBJ2-5, with TRBD1 matching over 7 bases. CDR3 length equals 13 residues. Per the germline V gene, CDR1 is ENHRY and CDR2 is SYGVKD. J gave up 5 bases and V 0 bases, and 0 bases lay outside the gene matches. CDR3 nucleotides: TGTGCCATCAGTGAGTCGACAGGGGAGACCCAGTACTTC. This codes for CAISESTGETQYF.

The chain has TRBV12-3 or TRBV12-4 and TRBJ1-4, with D unresolved. V was cut by 3 bases and J by 8 bases, with 4 bases left in between. The CDR3 loop spans 11 amino acids. Here the CDR3 DNA reads TGTGCCAGCAGTTTGGCGGAAAAACTGTTTTTT. The encoded protein is CASSLAEKLFF.

The J gene is TRBJ2-1, the V gene TRBV29-1, with unresolved D. V dropped 5 bases and J dropped 6 bases, with 11 bases sitting between them. This CDR3 region has 12 residues. Germline V gene data show CDR1 as SQVTM and CDR2 as ANQGSEA. The CDR3 spells CSVMVSSNEQFF. In nucleotides, the CDR3 is TGCAGCGTTATGGTTTCGTCCAATGAGCAGTTCTTC.

A single count supports this clone. This chain connects TRBV5-4 to TRBJ1-3, with D possibly being TRBD1 (5 bases). The germline V and J ends were trimmed by 0 bases and 3 bases, with 7 bases remaining between them. The germline gives CDR1 SGHNT, CDR2 YYREEE (reference sequence). The CDR3 covers 14 residues. The CDR3 DNA is TGTGCCAGCAGCTTGGGGGGGTATGGAAACACCATATATTTT. Encoded protein: CASSLGGYGNTIYF.

The chain combines TRBV5-6 with TRBJ2-3, with 9 bases that match TRBD1. CDR1 is SGHDT and CDR2 is YYEEEE in the germline V gene. V was pared by 1 base and J by 4 bases, with 4 bases of the junction left unmatched. This CDR3 has 15 residues. This chain's CDR3 is CASSLRDRDPDTQYF. The CDR3 DNA reads as TGTGCCAGCAGCTTGAGGGACAGGGATCCAGATACGCAGTATTTT. Complete variable domain (other parts from reference TRBV5-6 and TRBJ2-3): DAGVTQSPTHLIKTRGQQVTLRCSPKSGHDTVSWYQQALGQGPQFIFQYYEEEERQRGNFPDRFSGHQFPNYSSELNVNALLLGDSALYLCASSLRDRDPDTQYFGPGTRLTVL.

The CDR3 reads CSAQGFGYEQYF. As DNA, the CDR3 is TGCAGCGCGCAGGGGTTTGGCTACGAGCAGTACTTC. The V call is TRBV29-1, the J call TRBJ2-7, with D maybe TRBD1 (6 bases). CDR1 and CDR2 (germline): SQVTM, ANQGSEA. V was shortened by 7 bases and J by 3 bases, with 13 bases between the two germline ends. The CDR3 loop spans 12 amino acids.

This clone was observed a handful of times. The J gene is TRBJ2-7, the V gene TRBV27, with 14 bases that match TRBD2. The CDR3 consists of 16 residues. Germline CDR1 is MNHEY and CDR2 is SMNVEV (reference sequence). The V segment lost 5 bases and the J segment 7 bases; nucleotides outside the gene matches: 10. In DNA, the CDR3 is TGTGCCAGCAGTCCCCAACTGGGACTAGCGGGAGATGAGCAGTACTTC. Its protein is CASSPQLGLAGDEQYF.

The chain joins TRBV2 to TRBJ1-1, with 8 nucleotides matching TRBD1. In germline, CDR1 is SNHLY, CDR2 FYNNEI. The V segment lost 4 bases and the J segment 4 bases; nucleotides outside the gene matches: 5. The CDR3 length is 14 residues. CDR3 in DNA: TGTGCCAGCAGTGCTGACAGGGGACGCACTGAAGCTTTCTTT. Translation gives CASSADRGRTEAFF.

V usage is TRBV27 and J usage is TRBJ2-2; D gene uncertain. CDR3 length: 14 amino acids. Germline V gene lookup returns CDR1 MNHEY and CDR2 SMNVEV (reference sequence). The ends were cut back, 5 bases at V and 3 bases at J, with 10 bases in the middle. The CDR3 nucleotides are TGTGCCAGCAGTCGGTTGAGCTACACCGGGGAGCTGTTTTTT. Protein sequence: CASSRLSYTGELFF.

The chain uses TRBV6-5 and TRBJ2-7; D may be TRBD1 or TRBD2 (5 bases each). Germline loops: CDR1 MNHEY, CDR2 SVGAGI. The CDR3 consists of 14 residues. Trimming pared 5 bases from V and 6 bases from J, leaving 17 bases between. Here the CDR3 DNA reads TGTGCCAGCAGTCCCAGTGGGGGTAGCCTCGAGCAGTACTTC. Translated: CASSPSGGSLEQYF.

The chain is built from TRBV7-2 and TRBJ1-6; unclear D gene. The V end lost 2 bases, the J end lost 0 bases, and 11 bases lay between the germline ends. The CDR3 consists of 17 residues. Germline CDR1 SGHTA, CDR2 FQGNSA. CDR3 nucleotide sequence: TGTGCCAGCAGCTTACCTTTGTCAAGCTCCTATAATTCACCCCTCCACTTT. Its protein is CASSLPLSSSYNSPLHF.

This sequence joins TRBV6-2 or TRBV6-3 and TRBJ1-2, with D maybe TRBD1 (6 bases). The CDR3 length is 17 residues. CDR1 is MNHEY and CDR2 is SVGEGT in the germline V gene. The V end was cut by 6 bases, the J end by 2 bases, with 22 bases between. This CDR3 is CASSPWGGQPSNYGYTF. The CDR3 DNA reads TGTGCCAGCAGCCCCTGGGGGGGACAACCATCCAACTATGGCTACACCTTC.

Comment on this clone: The sample contains more than one DNA sequence encoding this CDR3. This sequence joins TRBV12-3 or TRBV12-4 and TRBJ1-6, with D possibly matching TRBD1 (5 bases). This CDR3 has 13 residues. V was cut by 6 bases and J by 9 bases, with 12 bases left in between. DNA of the CDR3: TGTGCCAGCAGCCCGGGGGGATCTTCACCCCTCCACTTT. Translated: CASSPGGSSPLHF.

This clone was observed once. The rearrangement uses TRBV5-1 and TRBJ2-3; no reliable D call. This CDR3 region has 16 residues. The V end lost 4 bases, the J end lost 0 bases, and 15 bases lay between the germline ends. Per the germline V gene, CDR1 is SGHRS and CDR2 is YFSETQ. DNA for the CDR3: TGCGCCAGCAGCCCGCCGGATAAGGTCAGCACAGATACGCAGTATTTT. It codes for CASSPPDKVSTDTQYF.

The sample holds a few counts of this clone. This chain connects TRBV6-5 to TRBJ2-1, with 9 bases identical to TRBD2. The germline gives CDR1 MNHEY, CDR2 SVGAGI. There are 15 residues in the CDR3. Trimming removed 2 bases from V and 7 bases from J; junction bases left unmatched: 6. CDR3 coding DNA: TGTGCCAGCAGTTACCCAGCGGGAGGTAGGAATGAGCAGTTCTTC. Its protein is CASSYPAGGRNEQFF.

The chain employs TRBV28 and TRBJ2-3, with 7 bases that match TRBD1. V lost 9 bases and J lost 4; bases outside the gene matches: 13. The CDR3 contains 15 residues. Germline V gene sequence: CDR1 MDHEN, CDR2 SYDVKM. The CDR3 sequence: CASGEELQGADTQYF. The CDR3 nucleotides are TGTGCCAGTGGCGAGGAACTTCAGGGGGCAGATACGCAGTATTTT.

This clone appeared a single time. V gene TRBV20-1 combines with J gene TRBJ2-5; 11 positions match TRBD1. Germline V gives CDR1 DFQATT, CDR2 SNEGSKA (reference sequence). V dropped 3 bases and J dropped 3; count of bases not matched to a gene: 3. The CDR3 contains 14 residues. CDR3 protein: CSASWDRGEETQYF. The DNA for the CDR3 is TGCAGTGCTAGTTGGGACAGGGGGGAAGAGACCCAGTACTTC.